This entry describes one TCR beta chain. As yet, its antigen is unknown. This sample was included in a study of OX40 agonist ivuxolimab in advanced cancers. Study at large: Head and neck, renal cell, melanoma or hepatocellular carcinoma were the cancers that dose-escalation patients had.

V was clipped by 5 bases and J by 1 base, with 11 bases between them. Germline V gene lookup returns CDR1 SGHNT and CDR2 YENEEA. The CDR3 length is 14 residues. Repertoires were generated with immunoSEQ multiplex PCR, while TCRdb's copy carries only in-frame clones and drops some. The data hold approximately 50,000 clones, with approximately 91% observed a single time. Findings of the study overall: CD4+ T cells averaged fewer expanded clones than CD8+ T cells.

The receptor was derived from an adult with an advanced solid tumor such as melanoma, head and neck, liver or kidney cancer. This specimen consisted of CD4+ or CD8+ T cells sorted from blood, obtained in a trial of the OX40 agonist ivuxolimab. This chain links TRBV11-3 with TRBJ2-5, with D perhaps being TRBD1 or TRBD2 (6 bases each). CDR3 region: CASSARDIQETQYF. The CDR3 nucleotides read TGTGCCAGCAGCGCGCGGGACATCCAAGAGACCCAGTACTTC. Variable domain in full (rest from reference TRBV11-3 and TRBJ2-5): EAGVVQSPRYKIIEKKQPVAFWCNPISGHNTLYWYLQNLGQGPELLIRYENEEAVDDSQLPKDRFSAERLKGVDSTLKIQPAELGDSAVYLCASSARDIQETQYFGPGTRLLVL.